This TCR beta chain derives from a study of blood T cell repertoires in COVID-19. For the study at large: Sample material is recorded as cDNA or gDNA derived from T cells, B-cell-depleted T cells, or PBMCs.

Sequenced by immunoSEQ multiplex PCR; TCRdb stores in-frame clones only, minus some. The sample shows around 83,000 clones, about 89% of them seen only once. Germline lookup yields CDR1 SGHKS and CDR2 YYEKEE (reference sequence). There are 15 residues in the CDR3. The V segment lost 2 bases and the J segment 10 bases; nucleotides outside the gene matches: 10. This chain uses TRBV5-5 with TRBJ1-1, with 11 bases lining up with TRBD1. Sequencing was done on a sample of peripheral blood. The TCR originated in a man aged 65 to 79 with active or convalescent COVID-19. CDR3 residues: CASSLQGQGGIGAFF. CDR3 bases: TGTGCCAGCAGCTTACAGGGACAGGGGGGTATTGGAGCTTTCTTT.